The 14 T cell receptor beta chains given below trace back to one sample, sequenced in a study of T cell repertoires in cytomegalovirus infection. The antigens for these receptors are not known. TCRdb processed the reads anew with MiXCR; each CDR3 protein has one entry. The data hold about 700,000 distinct CDR3 sequences, with around 31% observed a single time. Sequencing was performed on cultured PBMCs, taken from culture after CMV antigen stimulation. These TCRs come from a human donor in good health (CMV status not recorded). Some clones in this sample may be carry-over from other donors' samples.

This clonotype was detected a few times. The chain employs TRBV3-1 and TRBJ2-2, with D perhaps assigned TRBD1 or TRBD2 (5 bases each). This CDR3 region has 14 residues. V was pared by 7 bases and J by 6 bases, with 15 bases between. The germline V gene encodes CDR1 LGHDT and CDR2 YNNKEL (reference sequence). The CDR3 spells CASNPGAGAGELFF. The CDR3 nucleotides are TGTGCCAGCAACCCCGGGGCCGGCGCCGGGGAGCTGTTTTTT.

Concerning this clonotype: Sequence at one end of the junction differs from germline and may be a read error. The V gene is TRBV7-6, the J gene TRBJ1-6; 8 bases are shared with TRBD1. CDR1 and CDR2 (germline): SGHVS, FNYEAQ. The CDR3 sequence is 14 residues long. The CDR3 loop is CVSSLGQGNSPLHF. DNA for the CDR3: TGTGTCAGCAGCCTCGGACAGGGCAATTCACCCCTCCACTTT. The entire variable domain, with the rest obtained from reference TRBV7-6 and TRBJ1-6, is as follows: GAGVSQSPRYKVTKRGQDVALRCDPISGHVSLYWYRQALGQGPEFLTYFNYEAQQDKSGLPNDRFSAERPEGSISTLTIQRTEQRDSAMYRCVSSLGQGNSPLHFGNGTRLTVT.

The rearrangement links TRBV19 to TRBJ2-1; 12 positions agree with TRBD2. In germline, CDR1 is LNHDA, CDR2 SQIVND (reference sequence). The CDR3 runs 15 residues. Trimming cost V 7 bases and J 6 bases; bases outside gene matches: 7. DNA of the CDR3: TGTGCCAGTACCTCTAGCGGGAGGGCCAGCAATGAGCAGTTCTTC. Amino acid sequence: CASTSSGRASNEQFF.

This clonotype was counted ten times or more. The rearrangement links TRBV7-2 to TRBJ1-5; D is perhaps TRBD1 (6 bases). The CDR3 consists of 13 residues. Trimming removed 6 bases from V and 5 bases from J, with 11 bases in between. CDR1 is SGHTA and CDR2 is FQGNSA in the germline V gene. This CDR3 is CASRRGVDQPQHF. The CDR3 DNA reads as TGTGCCAGCAGAAGGGGGGTAGATCAGCCCCAGCATTTT.

This clonotype was counted ten times or more. This chain links TRBV12-3 or TRBV12-4 with TRBJ2-5, with 7 bases that match TRBD2. The CDR3 totals 14 residues. V dropped 5 bases and J dropped 5; count of bases not matched to a gene: 8. The CDR3 DNA reads as TGTGCCAGCAGTGCCGCCGGGGGGTCGGAGACCCAGTACTTC. It specifies CASSAAGGSETQYF.

This chain connects TRBV19 to TRBJ1-5; D not certain. The CDR3 sequence is 15 residues long. The V end was cut by 8 bases, the J end by 2 bases, with 16 bases between. The V gene's germline CDR1 is LNHDA and CDR2 SQIVND (reference sequence). The CDR3 DNA is TGTGCCAGTCGGGCCTACGGCGGGGGCAATCAGCCCCAGCATTTT. Amino acid sequence: CASRAYGGGNQPQHF.

V usage is TRBV7-8 and J usage is TRBJ2-3, with TRBD1 matching 7 bases. The CDR3 length is 17 residues. Germline V gene lookup returns CDR1 SGHVS and CDR2 FQNEAQ. The ends lost 4 bases at V and 5 bases at J; junction bases unmatched: 15. This CDR3 is CASSYRQTGLLGDTQYF. The CDR3 coding sequence is TGTGCCAGCAGCTACCGACAGACAGGGTTGCTGGGAGATACGCAGTATTTT.

V is TRBV7-2 and J is TRBJ2-5; D unclear. Germline CDR1 and CDR2: SGHTA and FQGNSA. The CDR3 spans 15 residues. Between the trimmed V and J ends, which lost 1 base and 5 bases, there was a span of 14 bases. CDR3 loop: CASSLGQTPLETQYF. The CDR3 DNA is TGTGCCAGCAGCTTAGGGCAAACCCCGTTGGAGACCCAGTACTTC.

The rearrangement joins TRBV7-6 to TRBJ1-1, with D tentatively TRBD1 (5 bases). V lost 4 bases and J lost 3, with 15 bases in between. The length of the CDR3 is 15 residues. The germline V gene has CDR1 SGHVS and CDR2 FNYEAQ. CDR3 DNA sequence: TGTGCCAGCAGCTCCAACCGGGGCTTGGACACTGAAGCTTTCTTT. Translated, it gives CASSSNRGLDTEAFF.

This clonotype was found a few times. The chain is built from TRBV7-2 and TRBJ2-5; 8 positions agree with TRBD1. CDR1 and CDR2 (germline): SGHTA, FQGNSA. With V trimmed by 5 bases and J by 2 bases, 7 bases remained unmatched. CDR3 length equals 15 residues. The CDR3, as DNA: TGTGCCAGCAGCCCCCCCCGGGACAGGCAAGAGACCCAGTACTTC. Protein product: CASSPPRDRQETQYF.

This chain joins TRBV4-3 and TRBJ1-4; D is possibly TRBD1 (5 bases). The CDR3 extends over 16 amino acids. V dropped 1 base and J dropped 0 bases, with 9 bases sitting between them. Germline loops: CDR1 LGHNA, CDR2 YSLEER. The chain's CDR3 is CASSQGGKPTNEKLFF. CDR3 in DNA: TGCGCCAGCAGCCAAGGGGGCAAACCAACTAATGAAAAACTGTTTTTT.

J is TRBJ1-4 and V is TRBV7-9, with D uncertain. The germline gives CDR1 SEHNR, CDR2 FQNEAQ (reference sequence). The length of the CDR3 is 15 residues. The V end lost 5 bases, the J end lost 0 bases, and 10 bases lay between the germline ends. The CDR3 is CASSQSGATNEKLFF. The CDR3 DNA follows: TGTGCCAGCAGCCAGAGTGGGGCAACTAATGAAAAACTGTTTTTT.

This clonotype was seen repeatedly, ten times or more. V and J are TRBV7-2 and TRBJ2-3; D perhaps matches TRBD1 (7 bases). CDR1 is SGHTA, CDR2 FQGNSA, per germline. The CDR3 sequence is 19 residues long. Trimming took off 3 bases at V and 4 bases at J, with 26 bases between the two ends. This CDR3 is CASSFYATGVGGGADTQYF. Written as DNA, the CDR3 is TGTGCCAGCAGCTTTTACGCTACAGGGGTGGGAGGCGGGGCAGATACGCAGTATTTT.

V gene TRBV29-1 combines with J gene TRBJ2-4, with TRBD1 identical over 7 bases. Germline assignment: CDR1 SQVTM and CDR2 ANQGSEA. This CDR3 region has 14 residues. With V trimmed by 6 bases and J by 8 bases, 13 bases remained unmatched. As DNA, the CDR3 is TGCAGCGTAAGAATACAGGGGTTTCGGGACATTCAGTACTTC. Amino acids: CSVRIQGFRDIQYF.